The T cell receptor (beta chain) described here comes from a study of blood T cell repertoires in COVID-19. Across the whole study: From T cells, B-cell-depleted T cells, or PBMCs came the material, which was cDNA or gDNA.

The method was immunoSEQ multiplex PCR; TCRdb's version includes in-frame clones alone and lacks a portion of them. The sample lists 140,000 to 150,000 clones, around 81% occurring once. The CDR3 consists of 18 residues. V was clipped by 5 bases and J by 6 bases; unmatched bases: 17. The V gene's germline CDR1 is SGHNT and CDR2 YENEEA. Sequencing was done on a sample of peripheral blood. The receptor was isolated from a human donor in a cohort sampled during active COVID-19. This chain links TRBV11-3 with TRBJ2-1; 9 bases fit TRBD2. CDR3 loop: CASSKPPTLAGESNEQFF. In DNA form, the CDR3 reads TGTGCCAGCAGCAAACCACCTACGTTAGCGGGAGAGTCCAATGAGCAGTTCTTC.